Listed below are T cell receptor beta chains from one sample, sequenced in a study of cytomegalovirus exposure and HLA in healthy donors. Method: immunoSEQ multiplex PCR; TCRdb's copy keeps in-frame clones and lacks some. The top ten clones hold under 6.5% of a sample with over 100,000 clones, approximately 70% of them seen once. The sequenced sample consisted of PBMCs. These receptors were collected from a woman in her 70s in good health and CMV-seropositive. CDR3s include the opening cysteine and the closing phenylalanine or tryptophan. Each record gives: CDR3 length, clone size, D gene, V gene, J gene, CDR3 DNA, CDR3 protein. The D gene is left open where the match is weak. A row's size may be missing; if present it is once, few, many or a size class.

16	NA	NA	TRBV4-1	TRBJ2-7	TGCGCCAGCAGCCAAGATCATCCAGGAAGCTCCTACGAGCAGTACTTC	CASSQDHPGSSYEQYF
15	NA	NA	TRBV6-5	TRBJ1-2	TGTGCCAGCAGTTACTTCTCGGGGGTTTGGGGCGGCTACACCTTC	CASSYFSGVWGGYTF
15	NA	NA	TRBV7-2	TRBJ1-6	TGTGCCAGCAGCTTACAGGGTTCTTCTAATTCACCCCTCCACTTT	CASSLQGSSNSPLHF
14	NA	TRBD2	TRBV6-6	TRBJ2-5	TGTGCCAGCAGAGATAGCGGGGTAGAGACGACCCAGTACTTC	CASRDSGVETTQYF
14	NA	TRBD1	TRBV9	TRBJ1-2	TGTGCCAGCAGCGTAGTCTCAGGGGGTGGTGGCTACACCTTC	CASSVVSGGGGYTF
15	NA	TRBD1	TRBV25-1	TRBJ2-7	TGTGCCAGCACTCCTGGGACAGGGATCTCCTACGAGCAGTACTTC	CASTPGTGISYEQYF
14	few	NA	TRBV5-8	TRBJ1-6	TGTGCCAGCACCACTACAGGGTTGAATTCACCCCTCCACTTT	CASTTTGLNSPLHF
15	NA	NA	TRBV27	TRBJ1-2	TGTGCCAGCAGTTTGCGGCCCCCCTTTAACTATGGCTACACCTTC	CASSLRPPFNYGYTF
13	NA	TRBD2	TRBV29-1	TRBJ2-5	TGCAGCGTCCCGGGGGGGGCAAAAAATACCCAGTACTTC	CSVPGGAKNTQYF
13	few	NA	TRBV27	TRBJ1-1	TGTGCCAGCAGACTGACAGTGAACACTGAAGCTTTCTTT	CASRLTVNTEAFF
15	NA	NA	TRBV11-2	TRBJ2-7	TGTGCCAGCAGCTTAGGGTACGGACAGCAATACGAGCAGTACTTC	CASSLGYGQQYEQYF
15	NA	TRBD2	TRBV18	TRBJ2-3	TGTGCCAGCTCACCACGAAGCGGGGGCTTCCATACGCAGTATTTT	CASSPRSGGFHTQYF
17	NA	NA	TRBV21-1	TRBJ1-5	TGTGCCAGCAGCAATAAGGGGCCGTTTCTCAAAGGTCAGCCCCAGCATTTT	CASSNKGPFLKGQPQHF
14	NA	NA	TRBV9	TRBJ1-6	TGTGCCAGCAGCGTAGCTACGAGAACGGACTTCCTCCACTTT	CASSVATRTDFLHF
15	NA	TRBD1	TRBV7-9	TRBJ2-7	TGTGCCAGCAGCTTAGATGACAGGGCTTTTTACGAGCAGTACTTC	CASSLDDRAFYEQYF
16	NA	NA	TRBV5-1	TRBJ2-6	TGCGCCAGCGGACTCCTAGCGAGCTCTGGGGCCAACGTCCTGACTTTC	CASGLLASSGANVLTF
14	NA	NA	TRBV29-1	TRBJ2-1	TGCAGCGTTGAAGGTCCGAGCTCCTACAATGAGCAGTTCTTC	CSVEGPSSYNEQFF
13	few	NA	TRBV2	TRBJ1-4	TGTGCCAGCAGCCGGGACATCAATGAAAAACTGTTTTTT	CASSRDINEKLFF
11	few	NA	TRBV30	TRBJ1-1	TGTGCCTGGAGCGAGGAAGGTCCAGCTTTCTTT	CAWSEEGPAFF
14	NA	NA	TRBV5-1	TRBJ2-3	TGCGCCAGCAGCTTGGAGGTAGCGACAGATACGCAGTATTTT	CASSLEVATDTQYF
15	few	TRBD2	TRBV5-4	TRBJ2-5	TGTGCCAGCAGCACCGGACTAGCGGGGGGGGAGACCCAGTACTTC	CASSTGLAGGETQYF
16	many	TRBD2	TRBV4-3	TRBJ2-3	TGCGCCAGCAGCCAAGCCGCGGGGGGCGGGAAAGATACGCAGTATTTT	CASSQAAGGGKDTQYF
14	NA	NA	TRBV7-9	TRBJ1-5	TGTGCCAGCAGCTTAGACACCCTTAATCAGCCCCAGCATTTT	CASSLDTLNQPQHF
16	NA	TRBD2	TRBV6-6	TRBJ2-1	TGTGCCAGCAGTCCACGTGAGCGGGGAGGGGACAATGAGCAGTTCTTC	CASSPRERGGDNEQFF
15	few	NA	TRBV18	TRBJ1-5	TGTGCCAGCTCACTCCCCGGGGGTAGCAATCAGCCCCAGCATTTT	CASSLPGGSNQPQHF
13	NA	TRBD1	TRBV2	TRBJ2-7	TGTGCCAGCGGAACAGGGGTCTCCTACGAGCAGTACTTC	CASGTGVSYEQYF
15	NA	TRBD2	TRBV7-8	TRBJ2-5	TGTGCCAGCAGCTTAGGGTTGGCGGGAGTAGAGACCCAGTACTTC	CASSLGLAGVETQYF
14	NA	NA	TRBV18	TRBJ1-5	TGTGCCAGCTCACCCGTCGCTACGAATCAGCCCCAGCATTTT	CASSPVATNQPQHF
13	NA	NA	TRBV7-2	TRBJ1-5	TGTGCCAGCAGCCCCCCAGGAAATCAGCCCCAGCATTTT	CASSPPGNQPQHF
14	NA	NA	TRBV6-1	TRBJ2-2	TGTGCCAGCAACATTACCCCGGGCACCGGGGAGCTGTTTTTT	CASNITPGTGELFF
14	NA	NA	TRBV27	TRBJ1-4	TGTGCCAGCAGTCGGCCGGGGGCTAATGAAAAACTGTTTTTT	CASSRPGANEKLFF
14	NA	NA	TRBV7-9	TRBJ1-2	TGTGCCAGCAGCCGAGATGAAGACTTCTATGGCTACACCTTC	CASSRDEDFYGYTF
16	NA	TRBD1	TRBV15	TRBJ1-3	TGTGCCACCAGGGGAAGGGCCGGGACAGACTTCGACACCATATATTTT	CATRGRAGTDFDTIYF
14	few	NA	TRBV5-1	TRBJ1-3	TGCGCCAGCAGCTTAGCAGGGTACGGAAACACCATATATTTT	CASSLAGYGNTIYF
16	NA	TRBD2	TRBV27	TRBJ2-3	TGTGCCAGCAGTTTGGACGATTTGGGACTAGCTGATACGCAGTATTTT	CASSLDDLGLADTQYF
14	NA	TRBD2	TRBV30	TRBJ2-1	TGTGCCTGGACCCCCTTGAGCGGGGGGGCCAAGCCGTTCTTC	CAWTPLSGGAKPFF
14	NA	TRBD1	TRBV5-3	TRBJ2-7	TGTGCCAGAAGCCCCGGGACAGGACCCTACGAGCAGTACTTC	CARSPGTGPYEQYF
14	NA	TRBD1	TRBV19	TRBJ1-5	TGTGCCAGTAGTACGACAGGGGCGCGGCAGCCCCAGCATTTT	CASSTTGARQPQHF
15	NA	NA	TRBV19	TRBJ2-1	TGTGCCAGTAAAGATGATAGCGGTCACTACAATGAGCAGTTCTTC	CASKDDSGHYNEQFF
14	NA	NA	TRBV29-1	TRBJ1-4	TGCAGCGTTGCTACGGGACAAGGGGGTACGAAACTGTTTTTT	CSVATGQGGTKLFF
16	NA	TRBD2	TRBV5-1	TRBJ2-3	TGCGCCAGCAGCTTGGTGACTAGCGGGCGGACAGATACGCAGTATTTT	CASSLVTSGRTDTQYF
16	NA	TRBD2	TRBV6-1	TRBJ2-5	TGTGCCAGCAGTGTGTGGCTAGCGGGGACCAGCGAGACCCAGTACTTC	CASSVWLAGTSETQYF
15	few	TRBD1	TRBV6-5	TRBJ1-2	TGTGCCAGCAGACTGGACAGGAACCTTAACTATGGCTACACCTTC	CASRLDRNLNYGYTF
14	NA	NA	TRBV19	TRBJ1-2	TGTGCCAGTAGTCCGGGACACAGGGCTAATGGCTACACCTTC	CASSPGHRANGYTF
14	NA	TRBD2	TRBV29-1	TRBJ2-5	TGCAGCGTTGAGGGGGGGGGACTCCAAGAGACCCAGTACTTC	CSVEGGGLQETQYF
14	once	TRBD1	TRBV2	TRBJ1-5	TGTGCCAGCAGTACGGGACAGGGTAATCAGCCCCAGCATTTT	CASSTGQGNQPQHF
14	few	NA	TRBV7-2	TRBJ1-2	TGTGCCAGCAGCCTCAGGGAACTCAACTATGGCTACACCTTC	CASSLRELNYGYTF
17	NA	TRBD1	TRBV10-3	TRBJ2-3	TGTGCCATCAGCTTACGGACAGGGCCGACCAGCACAGATACGCAGTATTTT	CAISLRTGPTSTDTQYF